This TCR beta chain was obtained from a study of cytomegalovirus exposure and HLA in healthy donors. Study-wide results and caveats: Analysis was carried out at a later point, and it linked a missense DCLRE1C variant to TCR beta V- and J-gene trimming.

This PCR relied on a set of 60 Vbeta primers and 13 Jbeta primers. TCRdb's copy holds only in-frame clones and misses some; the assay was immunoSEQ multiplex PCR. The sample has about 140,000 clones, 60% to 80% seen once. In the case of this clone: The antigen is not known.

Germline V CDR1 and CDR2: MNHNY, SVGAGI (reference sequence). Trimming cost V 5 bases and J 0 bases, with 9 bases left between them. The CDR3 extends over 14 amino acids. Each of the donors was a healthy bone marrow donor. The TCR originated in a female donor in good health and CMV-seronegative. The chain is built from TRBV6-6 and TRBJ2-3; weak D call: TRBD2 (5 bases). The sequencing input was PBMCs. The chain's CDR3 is CASSHRGSTDTQYF. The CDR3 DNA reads TGTGCCAGCAGTCACCGCGGGAGCACAGATACGCAGTATTTT.